The 4 T cell receptor beta chains below were found in one sample sequenced in a study of blood T cell repertoires in COVID-19. Profiled with immunoSEQ multiplex PCR; TCRdb holds only in-frame clones, not every one. The sample lists about 54,000 clones; approximately 90% were seen once. Source material: peripheral blood. The receptors derive from a woman aged 40 to 50 with active COVID-19.

Only one count was recorded for this clone. V and J are TRBV5-4 and TRBJ1-2; the match to TRBD1 covers 9 bases. After removal of 4 bases from V and 5 bases from J, the junction contained 15 bases not matched to a gene. Germline V gene data show CDR1 as SGHNT and CDR2 as YYREEE (reference sequence). CDR3 length: 17 amino acids. CDR3 nucleotides: TGTGCCAGCAGCGATGGGACAGGGCTAAAAGTTAGGTATGGCTACACCTTC. Translated: CASSDGTGLKVRYGYTF.

This chain joins TRBV19 and TRBJ1-3; 7 nucleotides match TRBD1. Per germline, CDR1 LNHDA and CDR2 SQIVND (reference sequence). The CDR3 runs to 15 residues. V lost 7 bases to trimming and J lost 4 bases; unmatched junction nucleotides: 10. CDR3 coding DNA: TGTGCCAGTACCTCATTCGGGACAGACGGAAACACCATATATTTT. Its translation: CASTSFGTDGNTIYF.

This clone was seen only a few times. V and J are TRBV6-2 or TRBV6-3 and TRBJ1-3; D remains unclear. The V gene lost 5 bases and the J gene lost 0 bases, with 11 bases spanning the gap. CDR3 length: 15 amino acids. Germline CDR1 MNHEY, CDR2 SVGEGT. The chain's CDR3 is CASSNRPDSGNTIYF. Written as DNA, the CDR3 is TGTGCCAGCAGTAATCGCCCAGACTCTGGAAACACCATATATTTT.

J is TRBJ2-7 and V is TRBV2; 9 positions match TRBD1. V lost 8 bases, J lost 0 bases, and 5 bases stayed unmatched. Germline V gene lookup returns CDR1 SNHLY and CDR2 FYNNEI. There are 14 residues in the CDR3. CDR3 sequence: CASRVTGGSYEQYF. The DNA of the CDR3 is TGTGCCAGCCGGGTGACAGGGGGCTCCTACGAGCAGTACTTC.